Below, one TCR beta chain is given with its context. These data originate in a study of CD8 T cells in Susac syndrome. Germline-derived CDR1 and CDR2 are LNHNV and YYDKDF (reference sequence). This CDR3 region has 18 residues. J gave up 5 bases and V 0 bases, and 12 bases lay outside the gene matches. RNA totalling roughly 0.45 to 1 ug underwent reverse transcription with random hexamers. One entry per CDR3 protein, called by TCRdb with MiXCR from the immunoSEQ multiplex PCR reads. Among around 150,000 distinct CDR3 sequences listed, 85% to 95% were seen once. The receptor's source is a human donor with Susac syndrome. This sequence joins TRBV15 and TRBJ2-1; 8 positions match TRBD2. The specimen was CD8+ T cells from PBMCs. The CDR3 sequence is CATSRDKVVSGSDNEQFF. Here the CDR3 DNA reads TGTGCCACCAGCAGAGATAAAGTGGTGAGCGGGAGCGACAATGAGCAGTTCTTC.